This T cell receptor (beta chain) was sequenced during a study of vaccination and CD4 T cells after COVID-19. Study-wide background: As a positive control, some control cultures were given a CEFX pool, while others were given an HIV-1 Nef pool or no peptide.

The treatment: roughly 11-day PBMC culture with coronavirus spike peptide pools or control peptides (ViraFEST assay). Culture conditions combined roughly 2 million PBMCs per well with 9.5 to 10 IU/ml IL-2 and roughly 10 ug/ml peptide pools. After about eleven days of culture, CD4+ T cells were negatively selected. Details on this clonotype: Its antigen is unidentified.

The Oncomine TCR Beta short-read assay generated sequence data from the DNA of cultured CD4+ T cells. Once CD4+ T cells had been cultured, genomic DNA was extracted from them. One entry per CDR3 protein results from TCRdb running MiXCR on the PCR reads. This table holds some 11,000 distinct CDR3 sequences, around 77% found once. The TCR was taken from a human donor who had recovered from COVID-19. Sequencing input: CD4+ T cells from blood, cultured in vitro.

CDR3 residues: CASSRGGQETQYF. Here the CDR3 DNA reads TGTGCCAGCAGTCGGGGCGGCCAAGAGACCCAGTACTTC. This chain joins TRBV6-1 and TRBJ2-5, with D tentatively TRBD1 or TRBD2 (5 bases each). V lost 5 bases, J lost 1 base, and 8 bases lay in between. The length of the CDR3 is 13 residues. In germline, CDR1 is MNHNS, CDR2 SASEGT.